This T cell receptor (beta chain) derives from a study of blood T cell repertoires in COVID-19. Overall study: Sites in the United States, Italy and Spain provided acute and convalescent COVID-19 samples. In each case, the material was cDNA or gDNA derived from T cells, B-cell-depleted T cells, or PBMCs.

CDR3 length equals 13 residues. Trimming removed 5 bases at V and 1 base at J, with 9 bases between. Per the germline V gene, CDR1 is SGHNT and CDR2 is YYREEE (reference sequence). This clone has more than one count but fewer than ten. Original handling: Amplification of reference gene primers provided the estimated nucleated cell counts. The assay was immunoSEQ multiplex PCR, and TCRdb's table has in-frame clones only and misses some. V and J calls and clone size come straight from that table; D and trimming were deduced from the DNA. Among 200,000 or so clones listed, approximately 82% were seen once.

V is TRBV5-4 and J is TRBJ1-1; perhaps TRBD1 as D (6 bases). The TCR originated in a human donor with acute or convalescent COVID-19. The donor label of this sample is uncertain. Sequencing input: peripheral blood. CDR3: CASSGQPNTEAFF. For the CDR3, the DNA is TGTGCCAGCAGTGGACAGCCGAACACTGAAGCTTTCTTT.